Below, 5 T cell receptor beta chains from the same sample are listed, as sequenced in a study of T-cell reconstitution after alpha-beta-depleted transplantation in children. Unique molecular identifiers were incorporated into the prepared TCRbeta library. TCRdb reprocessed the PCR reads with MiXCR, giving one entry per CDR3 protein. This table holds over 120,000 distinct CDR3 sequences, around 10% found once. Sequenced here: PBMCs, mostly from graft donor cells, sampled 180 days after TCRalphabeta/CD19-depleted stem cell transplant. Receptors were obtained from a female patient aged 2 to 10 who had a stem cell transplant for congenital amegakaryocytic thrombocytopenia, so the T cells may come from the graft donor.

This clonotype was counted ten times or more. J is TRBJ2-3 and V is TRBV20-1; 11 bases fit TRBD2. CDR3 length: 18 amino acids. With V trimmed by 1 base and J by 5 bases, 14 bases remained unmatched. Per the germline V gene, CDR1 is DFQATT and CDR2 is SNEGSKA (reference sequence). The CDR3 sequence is CSARGVAGGNLALDTQYF. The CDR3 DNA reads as TGCAGTGCTAGAGGGGTAGCGGGGGGGAATCTTGCGTTAGATACGCAGTATTTT.

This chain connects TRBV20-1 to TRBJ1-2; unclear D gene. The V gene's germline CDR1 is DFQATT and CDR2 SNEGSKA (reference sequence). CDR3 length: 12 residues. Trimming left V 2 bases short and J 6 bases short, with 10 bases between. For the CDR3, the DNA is TGCAGTGCTAGACCCCCGGTAAATGGCTACACCTTC. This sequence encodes CSARPPVNGYTF.

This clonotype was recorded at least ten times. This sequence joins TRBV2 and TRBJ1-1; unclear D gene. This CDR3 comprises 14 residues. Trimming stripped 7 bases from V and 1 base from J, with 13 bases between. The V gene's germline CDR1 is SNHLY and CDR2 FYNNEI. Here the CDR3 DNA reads TGTGCCAGCAAAAAGCCCGACCGGAACACTGAAGCTTTCTTT. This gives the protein CASKKPDRNTEAFF.

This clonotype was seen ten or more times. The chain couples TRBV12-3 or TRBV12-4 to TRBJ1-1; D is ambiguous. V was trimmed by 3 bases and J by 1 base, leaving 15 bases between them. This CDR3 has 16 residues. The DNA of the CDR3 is TGTGCCAGCAGTTTTTCTAATCCCACGGGGAACACTGAAGCTTTCTTT. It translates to CASSFSNPTGNTEAFF.

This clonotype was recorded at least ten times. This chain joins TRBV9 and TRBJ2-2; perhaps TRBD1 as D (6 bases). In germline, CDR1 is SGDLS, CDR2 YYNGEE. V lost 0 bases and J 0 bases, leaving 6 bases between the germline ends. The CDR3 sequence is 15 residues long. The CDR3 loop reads CASSVGTANTGELFF. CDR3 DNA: TGTGCCAGCAGCGTAGGGACAGCGAACACCGGGGAGCTGTTTTTT.